These T cell receptor beta chains were read from a single sample in a study of blood T cell repertoires in COVID-19. Here immunoSEQ multiplex PCR was the method, and the copy in TCRdb shows in-frame clones only, minus some. Altogether about 220,000 clones are present, about 80% being singletons, with the ten largest covering 3% to 3.5%. Specimen: peripheral blood. The receptors here all came from a woman younger than 45 who had recovered from COVID-19. The CDR3 runs from the conserved cysteine through the conserved F or W.

j_gene: TRBJ1-5
v_gene: TRBV6-6
CDR3aa: CASSERGGDQPQHF

j_gene: TRBJ2-1
v_gene: TRBV13
CDR3aa: CASSLAEGSSSYNEQFF

j_gene: TRBJ2-5
v_gene: TRBV5-1
CDR3aa: CASSLGNSGNQETQYF

j_gene: TRBJ2-2
v_gene: TRBV28
CDR3aa: CASSLRQFHTGELFF

j_gene: TRBJ1-2
v_gene: TRBV9
CDR3aa: CASSVGLTETNYGYTF

j_gene: TRBJ2-2
v_gene: TRBV5-5
CDR3aa: CASSLARLAENTGELFF

j_gene: TRBJ1-5
v_gene: TRBV7-9
CDR3aa: CASSGQLNQPQHF

j_gene: TRBJ1-3
v_gene: TRBV7-9
CDR3aa: CASSFSGGDENTIYF

j_gene: TRBJ1-5
v_gene: TRBV18
CDR3aa: CASSPPGRGMIKPQHF

j_gene: TRBJ2-1
v_gene: TRBV3-1/TRBV3-2
CDR3aa: CASSPSEWTSGSVEQFF

j_gene: TRBJ2-2
v_gene: TRBV28
CDR3aa: CASSLLGTGDTGELFF

j_gene: TRBJ1-2
v_gene: TRBV10-1
CDR3aa: CASLYGYTF

j_gene: TRBJ1-2
v_gene: TRBV10-2
CDR3aa: CASSESNRGWGGYTF

j_gene: TRBJ1-2
v_gene: TRBV30
CDR3aa: CAWSVGGGDGYTF

j_gene: TRBJ2-5
v_gene: TRBV12-5
CDR3aa: CASAPRTGQETQYF

j_gene: TRBJ2-7
v_gene: TRBV27
CDR3aa: CASSFLTSGTYEQYF

j_gene: TRBJ2-5
v_gene: TRBV5-1
CDR3aa: CASSFKTPQETQYF

j_gene: TRBJ2-2
v_gene: TRBV29-1
CDR3aa: CSVTGTGGTGELFF

j_gene: TRBJ2-1
v_gene: TRBV7-9
CDR3aa: CASSLGGLAGGVGEQFF

j_gene: TRBJ1-1
v_gene: TRBV11-3
CDR3aa: CASSKQENTEAFF

j_gene: TRBJ1-4
v_gene: TRBV28
CDR3aa: CASSPNLGQGVSEKLFF

j_gene: TRBJ1-3
v_gene: TRBV5-1
CDR3aa: CASSGGTVGNTIYF

j_gene: TRBJ1-4
v_gene: TRBV28
CDR3aa: CASTRTTNEKLFF

j_gene: TRBJ1-5
v_gene: TRBV6-1
CDR3aa: CASSEPTGVEPQHF

j_gene: TRBJ2-1
v_gene: TRBV7-6
CDR3aa: CASSSRTDFYNEGQFF